This T cell receptor (beta chain) was found in a study of blood T cell repertoires in COVID-19. Study at large: The cDNA or gDNA used as material had been derived from T cells, B-cell-depleted T cells, or PBMCs.

Methods used by the authors: Cell counts per sample came from amplifying reference gene primers. TCRdb's table, derived via immunoSEQ multiplex PCR, lists solely in-frame clones and lacks some. The V and J calls and clone size are taken from that table; D and trimming were inferred from the DNA. Seen here are about 200,000 clones, 87% observed once, and the top ten hold 2% to 2.5%. Everyone who took part was 18 to 89 years old, and they came from about two dozen US areas. Assignments of participants to cohorts depended upon their own reported clinical history. This CDR3 has 14 residues. Looked up from germline, CDR1 is SGHTA and CDR2 is FQGNSA. Trimming at V came to 5 bases and at J to 5 bases, leaving 6 bases not matched to a gene.

This sequence joins TRBV7-2 and TRBJ2-1, with 7 bases aligning to TRBD2. The sample comprised PBMCs or T cells enriched from blood (not recorded which). This sequence originates from a woman in her twenties or thirties who had recovered from COVID-19. The CDR3 sequence is CASSGAGLNNEQFF. CDR3 coding DNA: TGTGCCAGCAGCGGAGCGGGACTGAACAATGAGCAGTTCTTC.